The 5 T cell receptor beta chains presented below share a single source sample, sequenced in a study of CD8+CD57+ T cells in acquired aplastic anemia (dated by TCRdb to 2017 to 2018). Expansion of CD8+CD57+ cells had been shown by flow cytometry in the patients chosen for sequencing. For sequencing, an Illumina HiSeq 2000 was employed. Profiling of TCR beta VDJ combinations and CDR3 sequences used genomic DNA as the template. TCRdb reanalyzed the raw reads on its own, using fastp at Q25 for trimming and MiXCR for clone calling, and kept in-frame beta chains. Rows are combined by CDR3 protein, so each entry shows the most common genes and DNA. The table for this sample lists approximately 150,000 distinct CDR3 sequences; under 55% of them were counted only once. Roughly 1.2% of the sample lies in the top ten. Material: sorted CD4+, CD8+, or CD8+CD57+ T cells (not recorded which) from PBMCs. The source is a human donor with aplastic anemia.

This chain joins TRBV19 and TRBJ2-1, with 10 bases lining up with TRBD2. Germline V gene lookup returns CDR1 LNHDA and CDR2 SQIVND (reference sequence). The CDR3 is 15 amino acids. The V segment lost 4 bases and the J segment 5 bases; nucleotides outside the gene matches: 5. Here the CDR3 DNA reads TGTGCCAGTAGTACAAGCGGGAGGGTTGACAATGAGCAGTTCTTC. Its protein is CASSTSGRVDNEQFF.

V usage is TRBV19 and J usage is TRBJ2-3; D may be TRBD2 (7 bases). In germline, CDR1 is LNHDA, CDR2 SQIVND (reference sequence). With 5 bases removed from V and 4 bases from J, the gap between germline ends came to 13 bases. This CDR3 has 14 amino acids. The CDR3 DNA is TGTGCCAGTAGTCCGTGGGGGGGCGCAGATACGCAGTATTTT. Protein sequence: CASSPWGGADTQYF.

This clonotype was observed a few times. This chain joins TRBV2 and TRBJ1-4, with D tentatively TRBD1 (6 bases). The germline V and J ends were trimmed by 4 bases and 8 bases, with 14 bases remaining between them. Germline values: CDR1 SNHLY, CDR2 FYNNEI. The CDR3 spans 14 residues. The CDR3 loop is CASSAGQMGEKLFF. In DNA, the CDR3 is TGTGCCAGCAGTGCAGGACAGATGGGGGAAAAACTGTTTTTT. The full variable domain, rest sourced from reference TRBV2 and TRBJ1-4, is EPEVTQTPSHQVTQMGQEVILRCVPISNHLYFYWYRQILGQKVEFLVSFYNNEISEKSEIFDDQFSVERPDGSNFTLKIRSTKLEDSAMYFCASSAGQMGEKLFFGSGTQLSVL.

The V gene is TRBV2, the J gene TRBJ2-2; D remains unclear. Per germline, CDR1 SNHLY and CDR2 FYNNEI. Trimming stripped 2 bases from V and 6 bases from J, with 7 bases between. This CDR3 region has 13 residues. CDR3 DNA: TGTGCCAGCAGTGAAACTGGCGCCGGGGAGCTGTTTTTT. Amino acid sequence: CASSETGAGELFF.

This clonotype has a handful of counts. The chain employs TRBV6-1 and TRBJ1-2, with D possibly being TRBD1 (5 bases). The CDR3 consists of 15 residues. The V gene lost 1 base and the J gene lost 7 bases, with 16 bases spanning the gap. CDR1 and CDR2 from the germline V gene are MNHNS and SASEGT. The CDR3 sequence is CASSEGWGPGAGYTF. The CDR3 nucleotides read TGTGCCAGCAGTGAAGGATGGGGCCCGGGAGCTGGCTACACCTTC.